The present TCR beta chain was sequenced within a study of response to subunit inactivated influenza vaccine. TCRdb re-analysed the RT-PCR reads in MiXCR, keeping a single row per CDR3 protein. The repertoire holds a few hundred thousand distinct CDR3 sequences, with roughly a fifth as singletons. Concerning this clonotype: Its antigen remains unknown.

This CDR3 region has 19 residues. Germline lookup yields CDR1 SGHRS and CDR2 YFSETQ. The V gene end was trimmed by 3 bases and the J gene end by 0 bases; junction bases not matched to a gene: 15. Study conclusions and caveats: Only a handful of new T cells, the authors suggested, are recruited with each seasonal influenza vaccination.

This chain joins TRBV5-1 and TRBJ1-1, with 9 bases matching TRBD1. The clonotype originates from a man between 50 and 69 years old who received an inactivated influenza vaccine. The sequencing used PBMCs from blood, collected roughly 20 months after vaccination. This CDR3 reads CASSSAPGQGRTLNTEAFF. CDR3 sequence (DNA): TGCGCCAGCAGCTCGGCGCCCGGACAGGGGCGAACCCTGAACACTGAAGCTTTCTTT.